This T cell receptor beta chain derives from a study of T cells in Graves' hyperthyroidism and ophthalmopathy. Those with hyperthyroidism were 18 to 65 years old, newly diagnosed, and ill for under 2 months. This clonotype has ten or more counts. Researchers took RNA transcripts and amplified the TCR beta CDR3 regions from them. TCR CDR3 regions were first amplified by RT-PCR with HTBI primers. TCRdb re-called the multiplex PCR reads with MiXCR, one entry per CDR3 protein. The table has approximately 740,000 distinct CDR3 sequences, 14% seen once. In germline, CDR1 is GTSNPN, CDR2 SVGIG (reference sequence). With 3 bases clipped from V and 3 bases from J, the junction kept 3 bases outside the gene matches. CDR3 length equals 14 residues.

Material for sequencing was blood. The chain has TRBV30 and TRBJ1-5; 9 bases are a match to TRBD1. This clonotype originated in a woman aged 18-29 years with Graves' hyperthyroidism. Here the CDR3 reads CAWSRTGDNQPQHF. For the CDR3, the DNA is TGTGCCTGGAGCCGGACAGGGGACAATCAGCCCCAGCATTTT.